This T cell receptor beta chain comes out of a study of blood T cell repertoires in COVID-19. As for the study in general: Spain, Italy and the United States supplied samples that represented acute and convalescent COVID-19. PBMCs, B-cell-depleted T cells, or T cells provided the cDNA or gDNA that made up the material.

Original methodology: By means of reference gene primer amplification, nucleated cell counts were estimated. The repertoire was sequenced with immunoSEQ multiplex PCR; TCRdb's copy has only in-frame clones and lacks some. That table gives V, J and clone size, and the DNA gave D and trimming. The table has 110,000 to 150,000 clones, about 83% seen once; the top ten hold 3.5% to 5.5%. The CDR3 has 15 residues. Germline CDR1 SEHNR, CDR2 FQNEAQ (reference sequence). The V end lost 5 bases, the J end lost 6 bases, and 19 bases lay between the germline ends. The chain is built from TRBV7-9 and TRBJ1-2, with D tentatively TRBD1 (5 bases). The source is a woman between 35 and 50 years old with acute or convalescent COVID-19. Sample: peripheral blood. The CDR3 here is CASSHNDRAGDGYTF. For the CDR3, the DNA is TGTGCCAGCAGCCATAACGACAGAGCAGGAGATGGCTACACCTTC.